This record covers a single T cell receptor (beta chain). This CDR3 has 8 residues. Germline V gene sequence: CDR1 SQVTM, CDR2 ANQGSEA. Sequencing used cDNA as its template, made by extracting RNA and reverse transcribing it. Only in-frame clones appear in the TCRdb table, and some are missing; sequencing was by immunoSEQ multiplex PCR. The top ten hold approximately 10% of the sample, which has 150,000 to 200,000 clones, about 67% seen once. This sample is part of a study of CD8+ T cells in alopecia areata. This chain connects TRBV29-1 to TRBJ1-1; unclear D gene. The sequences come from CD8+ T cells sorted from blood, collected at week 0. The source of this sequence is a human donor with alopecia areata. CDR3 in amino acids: CTYTEAFF. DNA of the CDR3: TGCACCTACACTGAAGCTTTCTTT.